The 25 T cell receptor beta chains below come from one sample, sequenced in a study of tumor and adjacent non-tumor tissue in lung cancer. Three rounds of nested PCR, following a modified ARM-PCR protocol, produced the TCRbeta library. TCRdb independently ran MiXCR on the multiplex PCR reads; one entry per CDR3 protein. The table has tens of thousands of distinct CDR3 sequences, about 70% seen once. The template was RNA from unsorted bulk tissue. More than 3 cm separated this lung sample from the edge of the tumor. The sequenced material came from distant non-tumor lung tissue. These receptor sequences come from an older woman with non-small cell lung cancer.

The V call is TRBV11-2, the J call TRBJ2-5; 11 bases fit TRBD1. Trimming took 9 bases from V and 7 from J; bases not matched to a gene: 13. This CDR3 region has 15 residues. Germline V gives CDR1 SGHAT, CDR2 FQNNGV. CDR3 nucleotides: TGTGCCAGTATCTCGACATGGACAGGGGGCGGGACCCAGTACTTC. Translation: CASISTWTGGGTQYF.

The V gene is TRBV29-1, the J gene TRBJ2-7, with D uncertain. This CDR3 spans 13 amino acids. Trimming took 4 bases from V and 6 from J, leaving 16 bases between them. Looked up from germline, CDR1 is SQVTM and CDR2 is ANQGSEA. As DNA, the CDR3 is TGCAGCGTTGCCCCGGACGGTACGGGCGAGCAGTACTTC. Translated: CSVAPDGTGEQYF.

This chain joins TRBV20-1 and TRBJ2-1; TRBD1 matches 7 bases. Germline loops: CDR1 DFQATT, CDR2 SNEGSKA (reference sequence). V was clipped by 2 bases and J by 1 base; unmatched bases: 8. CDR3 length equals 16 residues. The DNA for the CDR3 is TGCAGTGCTAGATTACAGGGGCGCTCATCCTACAATGAGCAGTTCTTC. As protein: CSARLQGRSSYNEQFF.

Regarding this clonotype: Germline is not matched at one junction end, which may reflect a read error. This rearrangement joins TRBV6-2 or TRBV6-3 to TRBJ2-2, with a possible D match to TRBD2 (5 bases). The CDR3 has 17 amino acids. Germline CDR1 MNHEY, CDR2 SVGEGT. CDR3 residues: CASTYTQQRTNTGELFF. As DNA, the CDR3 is TGTGCCAGCACTTACACCCAACAGAGGACTAACACCGGGGAGCTGTTTTTT.

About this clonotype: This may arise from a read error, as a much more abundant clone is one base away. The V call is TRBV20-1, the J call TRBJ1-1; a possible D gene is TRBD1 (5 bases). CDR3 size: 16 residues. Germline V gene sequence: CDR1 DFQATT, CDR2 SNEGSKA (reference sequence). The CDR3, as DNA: TGCAGTGCTAGAGTTTACGGGCAGGGCATGAACACTGAAGCTTCCTTT. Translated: CSARVYGQGMNTEASF.

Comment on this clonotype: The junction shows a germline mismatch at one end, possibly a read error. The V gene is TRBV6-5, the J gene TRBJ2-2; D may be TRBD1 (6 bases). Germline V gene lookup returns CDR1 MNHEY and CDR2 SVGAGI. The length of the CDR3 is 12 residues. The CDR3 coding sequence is TGTGCTAGCACTTACAGGGTCGGGGAGCTGTTTTTT. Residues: CASTYRVGELFF.

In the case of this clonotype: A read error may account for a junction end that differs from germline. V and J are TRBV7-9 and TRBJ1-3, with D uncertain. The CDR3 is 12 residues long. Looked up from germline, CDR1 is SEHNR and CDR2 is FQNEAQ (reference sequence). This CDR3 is CASILRRNTIYF. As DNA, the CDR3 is TGTGCCAGCATCTTACGGAGAAACACCATATATTTT.

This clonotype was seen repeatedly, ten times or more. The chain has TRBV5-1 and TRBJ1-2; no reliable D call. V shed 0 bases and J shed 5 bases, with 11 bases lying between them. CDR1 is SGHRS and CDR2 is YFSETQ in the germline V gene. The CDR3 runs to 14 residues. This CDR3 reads CASSLEGGEYGYTF. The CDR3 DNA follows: TGCGCCAGCAGCTTGGAGGGTGGAGAGTATGGCTACACCTTC.

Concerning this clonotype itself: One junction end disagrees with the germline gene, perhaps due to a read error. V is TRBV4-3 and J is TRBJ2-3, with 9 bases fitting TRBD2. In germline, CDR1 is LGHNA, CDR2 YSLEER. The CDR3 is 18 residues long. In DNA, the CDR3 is TGCGTCAGCAGCCAAGAGGACTCTGCGGGAGGGCATTCAGATACGCAGTATTTT. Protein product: CVSSQEDSAGGHSDTQYF.

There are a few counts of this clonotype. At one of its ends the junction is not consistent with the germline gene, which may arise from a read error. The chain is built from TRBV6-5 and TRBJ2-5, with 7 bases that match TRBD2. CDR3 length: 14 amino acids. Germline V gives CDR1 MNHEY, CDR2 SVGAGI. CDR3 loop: CANSARGEEETQYF. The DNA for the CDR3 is TGTGCCAACAGTGCCCGGGGGGAGGAAGAGACTCAGTACTTC.

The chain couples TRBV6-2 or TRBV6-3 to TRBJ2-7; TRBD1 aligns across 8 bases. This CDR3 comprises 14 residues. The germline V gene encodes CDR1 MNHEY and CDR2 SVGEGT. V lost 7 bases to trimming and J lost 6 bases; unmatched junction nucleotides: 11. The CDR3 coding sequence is TGTGCCAGCAAAGGGGTCGGACAGGGTGGCGAGCAGTACTTC. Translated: CASKGVGQGGEQYF.

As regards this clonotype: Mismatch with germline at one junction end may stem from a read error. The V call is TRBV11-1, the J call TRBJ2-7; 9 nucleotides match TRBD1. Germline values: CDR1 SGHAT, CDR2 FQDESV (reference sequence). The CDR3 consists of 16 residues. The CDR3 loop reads CASNLPGQGGSYEQYF. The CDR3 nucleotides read TGTGCCAGCAACTTACCGGGACAGGGAGGGTCCTACGAGCAGTACTTC.

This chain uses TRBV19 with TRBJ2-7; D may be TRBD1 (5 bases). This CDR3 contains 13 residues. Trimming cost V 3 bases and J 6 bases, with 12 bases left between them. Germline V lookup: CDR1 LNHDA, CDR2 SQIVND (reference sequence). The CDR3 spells CASSIQGSFEQYF. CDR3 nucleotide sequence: TGTGCCAGTAGTATCCAGGGTTCTTTCGAGCAGTACTTC. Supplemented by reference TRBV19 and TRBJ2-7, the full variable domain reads DGGITQSPKYLFRKEGQNVTLSCEQNLNHDAMYWYRQDPGQGLRLIYYSQIVNDFQKGDIAEGYSVSREKKESFPLTVTSAQKNPTAFYLCASSIQGSFEQYFGPGTRLTVT.

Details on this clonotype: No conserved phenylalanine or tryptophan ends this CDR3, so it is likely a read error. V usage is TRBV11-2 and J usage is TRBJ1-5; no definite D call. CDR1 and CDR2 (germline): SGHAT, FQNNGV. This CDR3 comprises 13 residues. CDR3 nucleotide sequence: TGTGCCAGCAGCTATCATAGCAATGAGCCTCAGCATTAT. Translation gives CASSYHSNEPQHY.

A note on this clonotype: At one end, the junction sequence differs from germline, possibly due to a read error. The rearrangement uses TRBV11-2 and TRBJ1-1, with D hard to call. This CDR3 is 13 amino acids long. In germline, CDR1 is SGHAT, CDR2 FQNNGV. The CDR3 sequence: CASSLDWYTGTFF. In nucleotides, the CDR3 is TGTGCCAGCAGCCTAGACTGGTACACTGGAACTTTCTTT.

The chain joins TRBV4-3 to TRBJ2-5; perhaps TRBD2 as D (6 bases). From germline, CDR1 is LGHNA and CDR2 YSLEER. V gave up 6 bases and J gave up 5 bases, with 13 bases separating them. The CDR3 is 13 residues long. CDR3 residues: CASRSTREETQYF. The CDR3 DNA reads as TGCGCCAGCAGGTCAACCCGGGAGGAGACCCAGTACTTC.

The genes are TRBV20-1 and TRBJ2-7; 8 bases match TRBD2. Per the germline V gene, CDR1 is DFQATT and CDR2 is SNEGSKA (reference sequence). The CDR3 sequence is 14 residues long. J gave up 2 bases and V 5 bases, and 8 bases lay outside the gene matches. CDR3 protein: CSAPRGGQTYEQYF. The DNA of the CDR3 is TGCAGTGCTCCTCGCGGGGGGCAAACCTACGAGCAGTACTTC.

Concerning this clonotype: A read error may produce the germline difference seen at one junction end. The CDR3 here is CANSRDRGGLQEAQYF. The CDR3, as DNA: TGTGCAAACAGCCGAGACAGGGGCGGCCTCCAAGAGGCCCAGTACTTC. The rearrangement links TRBV11-1 to TRBJ2-5; 8 bases align to TRBD1. Germline V gene sequence: CDR1 SGHAT, CDR2 FQDESV (reference sequence). CDR3 length equals 16 residues.

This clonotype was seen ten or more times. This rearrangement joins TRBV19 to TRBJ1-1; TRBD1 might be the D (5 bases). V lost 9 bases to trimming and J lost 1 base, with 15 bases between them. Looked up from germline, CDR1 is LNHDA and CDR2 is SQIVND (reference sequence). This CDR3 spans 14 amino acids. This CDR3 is CASKIRGSNTEAFF. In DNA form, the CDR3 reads TGTGCCAGCAAGATTCGGGGGTCGAACACTGAAGCTTTCTTT.

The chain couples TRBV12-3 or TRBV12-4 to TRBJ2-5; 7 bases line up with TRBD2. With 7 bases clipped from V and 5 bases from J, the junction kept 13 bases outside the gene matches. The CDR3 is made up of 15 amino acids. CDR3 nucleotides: TGTGCCAGCACTCCAGATGGCGGGAGTGGGGAGACCCAGTACTTC. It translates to CASTPDGGSGETQYF.

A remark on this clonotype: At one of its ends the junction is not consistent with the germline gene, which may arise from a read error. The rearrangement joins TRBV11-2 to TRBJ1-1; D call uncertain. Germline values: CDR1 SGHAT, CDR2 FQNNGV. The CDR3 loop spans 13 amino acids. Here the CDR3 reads CASSIYGYTDAFF. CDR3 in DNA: TGTGCCAGCAGCATATACGGGTACACTGATGCTTTCTTT.

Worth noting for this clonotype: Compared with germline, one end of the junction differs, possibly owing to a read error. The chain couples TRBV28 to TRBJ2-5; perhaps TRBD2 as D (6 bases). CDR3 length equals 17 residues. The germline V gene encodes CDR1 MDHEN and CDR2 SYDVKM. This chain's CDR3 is CASTTTAGIQSGETKYF. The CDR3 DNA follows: TGTGCCAGCACCACAACCGCAGGCATCCAATCGGGGGAGACCAAGTACTTC.

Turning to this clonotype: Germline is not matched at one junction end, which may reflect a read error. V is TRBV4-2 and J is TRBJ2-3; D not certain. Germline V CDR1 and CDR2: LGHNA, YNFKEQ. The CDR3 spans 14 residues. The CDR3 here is CANSQEALSYTQYF. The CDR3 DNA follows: TGTGCCAACAGCCAAGAAGCGCTATCCTATACGCAGTATTTT.

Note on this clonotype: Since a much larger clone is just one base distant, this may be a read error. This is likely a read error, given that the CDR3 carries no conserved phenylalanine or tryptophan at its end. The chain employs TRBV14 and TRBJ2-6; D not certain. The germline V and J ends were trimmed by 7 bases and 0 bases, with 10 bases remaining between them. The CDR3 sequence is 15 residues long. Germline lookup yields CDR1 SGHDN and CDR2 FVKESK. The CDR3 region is CASNKLSSGANVLTL. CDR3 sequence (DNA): TGTGCCAGCAATAAGCTTAGCTCTGGGGCCAACGTCCTGACTCTC.

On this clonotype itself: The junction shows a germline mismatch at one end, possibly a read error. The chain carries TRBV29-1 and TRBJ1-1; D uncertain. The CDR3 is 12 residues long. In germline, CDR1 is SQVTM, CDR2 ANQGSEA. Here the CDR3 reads CSVNYVGIESFF. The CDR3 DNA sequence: TGCAGCGTTAACTATGTGGGAATTGAATCTTTCTTT.